These T cell receptor beta chains were read from a single sample in a study of T cells in Graves' hyperthyroidism and ophthalmopathy. MiXCR, run by TCRdb on the multiplex PCR reads, gives a single entry per CDR3 protein. The table lists roughly 580,000 distinct CDR3 sequences, around 45% of them singletons. The sequenced material came from peripheral blood or thyroid tissue (not recorded which). Source of these receptors: a woman aged 18-35 years with Graves' hyperthyroidism. The CDR3 runs from the conserved cysteine through the conserved F or W. Fields, in order: clone size, J gene, V gene, D gene, CDR3 protein, CDR3 DNA. The D gene is left open where the match is weak. Only part of the rows carry a size: once, few, many, or a class if the clone is expanded.

many	TRBJ2-6	TRBV10-3	NA	CASMMYESGANVLTF	TGTGCCAGCATGATGTACGAATCTGGGGCCAACGTCCTGACTTTC
NA	TRBJ2-7	TRBV10-3	NA	CAISVDRLSEQYF	TGTGCCATCAGTGTGGACAGACTAAGTGAGCAGTACTTC
many	TRBJ2-7	TRBV7-9	NA	CASSPPGGEQYF	TGTGCCAGCAGCCCCCCCGGAGGGGAGCAGTACTTC
few	TRBJ1-5	TRBV7-2	NA	CASSAPGSTKPQHF	TGTGCCAGCAGCGCCCCGGGCTCTACCAAGCCCCAGCATTTT
many	TRBJ2-7	TRBV7-8	NA	CASSPRLTYEQYF	TGTGCCAGCAGCCCCCGGCTAACCTACGAGCAGTACTTC
few	TRBJ1-2	TRBV19	NA	CASSRDNFGYTF	TGTGCCAGTAGTAGGGACAACTTTGGCTACACCTTC
NA	TRBJ1-5	TRBV7-9	NA	CASSLEAGRDQPQHF	TGTGCCAGCAGCTTAGAGGCAGGGCGTGATCAGCCCCAGCATTTT
once	TRBJ1-5	TRBV29-1	NA	CSDPANRVQPQHF	TGCAGCGATCCTGCCAACAGGGTACAGCCCCAGCATTTT
NA	TRBJ1-2	TRBV7-9	NA	CASSLADGVYGYTF	TGTGCCAGCAGTTTAGCTGACGGAGTCTATGGCTACACCTTC
NA	TRBJ2-7	TRBV29-1	NA	CSTIQGRGEQYF	TGCAGCACTATTCAGGGGCGAGGCGAGCAGTACTTC
NA	TRBJ2-5	TRBV20-1	NA	CSARDMGFVETQYF	TGCAGTGCTAGAGATATGGGGTTCGTGGAGACCCAGTACTTC
few	TRBJ2-7	TRBV6-1	TRBD2	CASRRGGGPYEQYF	TGTGCCAGCAGGCGTGGGGGAGGGCCCTACGAGCAGTACTTC
NA	TRBJ1-4	TRBV7-9	TRBD1	CASDGAGTDEKLFF	TGTGCCAGCGACGGGGCAGGGACAGATGAAAAACTGTTTTTT
few	TRBJ2-7	TRBV2	NA	CASRVDLRYEQYF	TGTGCCAGCAGAGTGGACCTAAGGTACGAGCAGTACTTC
NA	TRBJ2-6	TRBV29-1	NA	CSVLHWGSSGANVLTF	TGCAGCGTCCTCCATTGGGGGTCCTCTGGGGCCAACGTCCTGACTTTC
once	TRBJ2-5	TRBV7-2	TRBD2	CASRSGSTETQYF	TGTGCCAGCAGGAGCGGGAGCACGGAGACCCAGTACTTC
few	TRBJ2-7	TRBV7-2	TRBD2	CASTPWASGIPYEQYF	TGTGCCAGCACCCCTTGGGCTAGCGGGATCCCCTACGAGCAGTACTTC
NA	TRBJ2-7	TRBV15	TRBD2	CATSLRGLAYEQYF	TGTGCCACCAGCCTCCGGGGACTAGCCTACGAGCAGTACTTC
NA	TRBJ1-2	TRBV2	TRBD1	CASSARDRGPGYTF	TGTGCCAGCAGTGCCCGGGACAGGGGGCCCGGCTACACCTTC
NA	TRBJ2-7	TRBV7-3	NA	CASSLSRVAYEQYF	TGTGCCAGCAGTTTGAGCAGAGTCGCCTACGAGCAGTACTTC
NA	TRBJ2-5	TRBV29-1	TRBD2	CSVGGLAGGRETQYF	TGCAGCGTCGGCGGACTAGCGGGAGGTAGAGAGACCCAGTACTTC
NA	TRBJ2-7	TRBV11-3	NA	CASSPAGPYNEQYF	TGTGCCAGCTCGCCGGCAGGTCCCTACAACGAGCAGTACTTC
many	TRBJ1-2	TRBV24-1	TRBD1	CATRDRANYGYTF	TGTGCCACAAGGGACAGGGCTAACTATGGCTACACCTTC
NA	TRBJ1-1	TRBV19	NA	CASTTPGRKNTEAFF	TGTGCCAGTACAACTCCCGGCAGGAAGAACACTGAAGCTTTCTTT
NA	TRBJ2-3	TRBV7-8	NA	CASSLGRASDTQYF	TGTGCCAGCAGCTTAGGTCGGGCCTCAGATACGCAGTATTTT
NA	TRBJ2-5	TRBV7-6	TRBD1	CASSVGDRGYTQYF	TGTGCCAGCAGCGTTGGGGACAGGGGTTATACCCAGTACTTC
NA	TRBJ1-1	TRBV7-8	NA	CASSQEPQGLTEAFF	TGTGCCAGCAGCCAAGAACCGCAGGGACTCACTGAAGCTTTCTTT
few	TRBJ2-7	TRBV7-2	TRBD2	CASSLDPGTSGYEQYF	TGTGCCAGCAGCTTAGATCCAGGGACTAGCGGGTACGAGCAGTACTTC
NA	TRBJ1-6	TRBV6-5	NA	CASSYARGSDGYNSPLHF	TGTGCCAGCAGTTACGCTAGGGGGTCGGACGGGTATAATTCACCCCTCCACTTT
few	TRBJ2-7	TRBV7-9	NA	CASSLDPFYEQYF	TGTGCCAGCAGCTTAGACCCTTTTTACGAGCAGTACTTC
NA	TRBJ2-3	TRBV6-6	NA	CASSDTGGDTQYF	TGTGCCAGCAGTGACACAGGAGGGGATACGCAGTATTTT
NA	TRBJ1-6	TRBV20-1	NA	CSASKQGGNSPLHF	TGCAGTGCTAGTAAACAGGGTGGAAATTCACCCCTCCACTTT
few	TRBJ2-5	TRBV7-2	NA	CASSFRANGKVTQYF	TGTGCCAGCAGCTTTAGGGCTAACGGGAAGGTGACCCAGTACTTC
NA	TRBJ2-7	TRBV25-1	TRBD2	CASSGGASGTSYEQYF	TGTGCCAGCAGTGGAGGGGCTAGCGGGACTTCTTACGAGCAGTACTTC
many	TRBJ1-2	TRBV10-3	NA	CAISELRGTIYGYTF	TGTGCCATCAGTGAGTTGCGAGGGACGATCTATGGCTACACCTTC
medium-sized	TRBJ1-5	TRBV24-1	NA	CATNRANQPQHF	TGTGCCACCAATCGGGCCAATCAGCCCCAGCATTTT
NA	TRBJ1-1	TRBV10-1	NA	CASRGETNTEAFF	TGCGCCAGCAGAGGGGAAACGAACACTGAAGCTTTCTTT
NA	TRBJ2-7	TRBV29-1	NA	CSVRGSGVGTYEQYF	TGCAGCGTGAGGGGTAGCGGAGTAGGGACCTACGAGCAGTACTTC
few	TRBJ1-2	TRBV5-6	NA	CASSLWGGNYGYTF	TGTGCCAGCAGCTTGTGGGGGGGAAACTATGGCTACACCTTC
many	TRBJ1-2	TRBV24-1	TRBD1	CATSDRTGVYGYTF	TGTGCCACCAGTGACCGGACAGGGGTATATGGCTACACCTTC
NA	TRBJ1-1	TRBV7-9	NA	CASSRDALGAFF	TGTGCCAGCAGCCGTGACGCATTGGGAGCTTTCTTT
few	TRBJ1-1	TRBV2	TRBD1	CASSSRDSGVEAFF	TGTGCCAGCAGTTCTCGGGACAGCGGGGTGGAAGCTTTCTTT
few	TRBJ1-5	TRBV10-3	NA	CASSYQLNQPQHF	TGTGCCAGCAGTTACCAGTTGAATCAGCCCCAGCATTTT
NA	TRBJ1-1	TRBV7-6	NA	CASSSQTEPNTEAFF	TGCGCCAGCAGCTCCCAGACAGAGCCGAACACTGAAGCTTTCTTT
few	TRBJ1-1	TRBV7-2	NA	CASSLAWEGLGNTEAFF	TGTGCCAGCAGCTTGGCTTGGGAGGGCCTGGGGAACACTGAAGCTTTCTTT
NA	TRBJ1-2	TRBV2	TRBD1	CASSPWTGSGYTF	TGTGCCAGCTCACCCTGGACAGGTTCTGGCTACACCTTC
many	TRBJ1-4	TRBV7-8	NA	CASSFSRGRREKLFF	TGTGCCAGCAGCTTCTCGCGGGGGCGCAGGGAAAAACTGTTTTTT
NA	TRBJ2-5	TRBV7-3	TRBD2	CTSSSRGGETQYF	TGTACCAGCAGCTCGCGGGGGGGGGAGACCCAGTACTTC
NA	TRBJ1-2	TRBV20-1	TRBD1	CSTTGQGRYGYTF	TGCAGTACTACCGGACAGGGCCGCTATGGCTACACCTTC
NA	TRBJ1-3	TRBV5-1	NA	CASRSDGGNTIYF	TGCGCCAGCAGATCGGACGGTGGAAACACCATATATTTT
NA	TRBJ1-2	TRBV2	NA	CASQGVSYGYTF	TGTGCCAGCCAGGGAGTTAGCTATGGCTACACCTTC
NA	TRBJ1-2	TRBV7-9	TRBD1	CASSLVGQGLSYGYTF	TGTGCCAGCAGCTTAGTGGGACAGGGTCTGAGCTATGGCTACACCTTC
NA	TRBJ1-1	TRBV7-9	NA	CASSLVGLPNTEAFF	TGTGCCAGCTCACTCGTGGGACTTCCTAACACTGAAGCTTTCTTT
NA	TRBJ1-1	TRBV29-1	NA	CSVPRLNTEAFF	TGCAGCGTTCCTCGGCTGAACACTGAAGCTTTCTTT
NA	TRBJ1-2	TRBV24-1	TRBD1	CATGTGTGYTF	TGTGCCACAGGGACAGGGACTGGCTACACCTTC
NA	TRBJ2-2	TRBV9	TRBD1	CASSVGTGMLAGELFF	TGTGCCAGCAGCGTAGGGACAGGGATGTTGGCCGGGGAGCTGTTTTTT
few	TRBJ2-5	TRBV4-1	NA	CASSQDRGTETQYF	TGCGCCAGCAGCCAAGATCGCGGGACAGAGACCCAGTACTTC
NA	TRBJ1-1	TRBV24-1	NA	CATSDARAPTTGEAFF	TGTGCCACCAGTGACGCCAGGGCCCCGACCACAGGTGAAGCTTTCTTT
NA	TRBJ2-3	TRBV25-1	TRBD1	CASSGTGLKADTQYF	TGTGCCAGCAGTGGGACAGGGCTCAAAGCAGATACGCAGTATTTT